Below are 11 T cell receptor beta chains sequenced from a single sample in a study of T cells after yellow fever vaccination. Via MiXCR, TCRdb re-called the 5' RACE reads, giving one row per CDR3 protein. Among roughly 520,000 distinct CDR3 sequences listed, just over 20% were seen once. Sequences were derived from PBMCs, sampled about 21 days after the first yellow fever vaccination. All receptors come from a man aged 18 to 30 who received the YFV17D yellow fever vaccine.

V usage is TRBV7-2 and J usage is TRBJ2-2; TRBD1 aligns across 7 bases. V was clipped by 5 bases and J by 2 bases; unmatched bases: 5. The CDR3 loop spans 15 amino acids. Germline V CDR1 and CDR2: SGHTA, FQGNSA. The CDR3: CASSQGVVNTGELFF. CDR3 nucleotide sequence: TGTGCCAGCAGCCAGGGGGTGGTTAACACCGGGGAGCTGTTTTTT.

V is TRBV27 and J is TRBJ2-7, with 7 bases that match TRBD2. Trimming at V came to 6 bases and at J to 2 bases, leaving 7 bases not matched to a gene. Germline assignment: CDR1 MNHEY and CDR2 SMNVEV (reference sequence). The CDR3 consists of 14 residues. CDR3 protein: CASSPGTTPYEQYV. The DNA of the CDR3 is TGTGCCAGCAGCCCCGGGACTACCCCCTACGAGCAGTACGTC.

DNA of the CDR3: TGTGCCAGCAGCTTGACAGGGCGGCACGAGCAGTACTTC. Encoded protein: CASSLTGRHEQYF. J is TRBJ2-7 and V is TRBV11-2, with 7 bases lining up with TRBD1. The J segment lost 5 bases and the V segment lost 3 bases, leaving 4 bases of the junction unmatched. CDR1 SGHAT and CDR2 FQNNGV come from the germline V gene. The CDR3 has 13 residues.

V and J are TRBV10-3 and TRBJ1-3; D gene ambiguous. V was pared by 10 bases and J by 4 bases, with 23 bases between. The CDR3 spans 16 residues. Per germline, CDR1 ENHRY and CDR2 SYGVKD. CDR3 in DNA: TGTGCCACCCTGGGATTAAATCCAGACCACGGAAACACCATATATTTT. It translates to CATLGLNPDHGNTIYF.

This clonotype was counted a single time. The genes are TRBV12-3 or TRBV12-4 and TRBJ2-2; TRBD1 might be the D (6 bases). This CDR3 region has 15 residues. With 8 bases removed from V and 5 bases from J, the gap between germline ends came to 18 bases. The CDR3 coding sequence is TGTGCCAGCGTGGTAACCGGGACAAATACCGGGGAGCTGTTTTTT. It yields the protein CASVVTGTNTGELFF.

The chain is built from TRBV6-1 and TRBJ1-1; D is possibly TRBD1 (6 bases). The V gene's germline CDR1 is MNHNS and CDR2 SASEGT. With 6 bases removed from V and 1 base from J, the gap between germline ends came to 9 bases. This CDR3 comprises 13 residues. The CDR3 region is CASRKQGNTEAFF. DNA of the CDR3: TGTGCCAGCAGAAAACAGGGGAACACTGAAGCTTTCTTT.

The CDR3 nucleotides are TGTGCCAGCAGATCTCGGGGGGCCGGGACAGATACGCAGTATTTT. It specifies CASRSRGAGTDTQYF. The chain uses TRBV6-5 and TRBJ2-3; weak D call: TRBD2 (7 bases). The CDR3 extends over 15 amino acids. V lost 6 bases and J 3 bases, leaving 16 bases between the germline ends. Germline CDR1 MNHEY, CDR2 SVGAGI.

The chain combines TRBV29-1 with TRBJ1-2; D remains unclear. This CDR3 region has 13 residues. In germline, CDR1 is SQVTM, CDR2 ANQGSEA. V gave up 2 bases and J gave up 2 bases, with 9 bases separating them. CDR3 DNA: TGCAGCGTTGAACTTCTGGGGAACTATGGCTACACCTTC. Translated: CSVELLGNYGYTF.

This clonotype was observed a handful of times. The chain has TRBV4-3 and TRBJ2-7; D uncertain. CDR1 and CDR2 from the germline V gene are LGHNA and YSLEER. Trimming stripped 6 bases from V and 6 bases from J, with 15 bases between. The CDR3 runs 13 residues. This CDR3 reads CASRGTSSAEQYF. DNA of the CDR3: TGCGCCAGCAGGGGTACCTCCTCGGCCGAGCAGTACTTC.

The V call is TRBV12-3 or TRBV12-4, the J call TRBJ1-2, with D possibly TRBD1 on 5 matching bases. CDR3 length: 14 residues. The V end lost 5 bases, the J end lost 4 bases, and 14 bases lay between the germline ends. The DNA of the CDR3 is TGTGCCAGCAGTCGAACAGGAGAGGGCTATGGCTACACCTTC. Protein product: CASSRTGEGYGYTF.

The table lists this clonotype with many counts. This chain uses TRBV5-1 with TRBJ2-1; 9 nucleotides agree with TRBD1. V shed 6 bases and J 4 bases; nucleotides not matched to a gene: 11. Germline lookup yields CDR1 SGHRS and CDR2 YFSETQ. This CDR3 is built from 16 residues. The CDR3 DNA sequence: TGCGCCAGCACCGACAGGGGGAAGATTTCATACAATGAGCAGTTCTTC. The encoded protein is CASTDRGKISYNEQFF.